This T cell receptor beta chain is drawn from a study of blood T cells in healthy people across ages. Per sample, a minimum of 6.5 million PBMCs were isolated. A second PCR of about 7 to 12 cycles used a sample-barcoded 5' primer and a J-beta primer mix. TCRdb reanalysed the 5' RACE reads using MiXCR and keeps one entry per CDR3 protein. The sample gives under 750,000 distinct CDR3 sequences, 40% to 50% of which show up once; roughly 24% is in the top ten. Per germline, CDR1 DFQATT and CDR2 SNEGSKA (reference sequence). The CDR3 is 12 amino acids. The germline V and J ends were trimmed by 3 bases and 1 base, with 6 bases remaining between them. About this clonotype: Its specificity is not known.

Study observations and caveats: Unsorted PBMC input precluded a conclusive naive versus antigen-experienced comparison.

The sequence was collected from an elderly man in good health. V is TRBV20-1 and J is TRBJ1-1, with D unclear. The sample taken for sequencing was blood. The CDR3 region has the DNA TGCAGTGCTAGGCTGCGGAACACTGAAGCTTTCTTT. Its translation: CSARLRNTEAFF.